The present T cell receptor (beta chain) was sequenced within a study of blood T cell repertoires in COVID-19. The trim removed 0 bases at V and 0 bases at J, leaving 7 bases unmatched. In germline, CDR1 is SGHVS, CDR2 FQNEAQ. The CDR3 loop spans 18 amino acids. In the original analysis: It was from reference gene primer amplification that nucleated cell counts were estimated. Libraries were prepared by immunoSEQ multiplex PCR; TCRdb keeps only in-frame clonotypes and omits some of them. V and J calls and clone size are copied from that table; D and trimming were computed from the DNA. The repertoire holds roughly 230,000 clones, with about four fifths as singletons.

This chain joins TRBV7-8 and TRBJ2-2; 7 bases match TRBD2. The TCR originated in a man in his fifties or sixties with active or convalescent COVID-19. Sample: peripheral blood. CDR3 sequence (DNA): TGTGCCAGCAGCTTAGCGTCGGCGGCGGGGGCGAACACCGGGGAGCTGTTTTTT. It is translated as CASSLASAAGANTGELFF.